This T cell receptor beta chain is from a study of T cell changes during pregnancy in multiple sclerosis. Germline CDR1 reads LGHNA; CDR2 reads YNFKEQ. Between the trimmed V and J ends, which lost 1 base and 5 bases, there was a span of 8 bases. The CDR3 totals 14 residues. Some clones are missing from TCRdb's copy, which holds only in-frame ones; the method was immunoSEQ multiplex PCR. The sample gives under 30,000 clones, about nine tenths of which show up once; 9% to 9.5% is in the top ten. The sequences come from CD8+ T cells from peripheral blood mononuclear cells, collected in the third trimester of pregnancy. The chain employs TRBV4-2 and TRBJ1-4; D is unclear. The clonotype comes from a female donor in good health, enrolled as a control in a pregnancy study. CDR3 amino acids: CASSQVPENEKLFF. The DNA of the CDR3 is TGTGCCAGCAGCCAAGTACCCGAGAATGAAAAACTGTTTTTT.